This TCR beta chain was sequenced during a study of cytomegalovirus exposure and HLA in healthy donors (dated by TCRdb to the late 2010s). In the study overall: In an earlier analysis of several hundred of the donors, 250 to 300 Gb of sequence data and some 100 million unique TCR beta sequences from about 179 million T cells were reported. Donor age, sex, ethnicity and CMV serostatus were collected together with the repertoire data. HLA typing covered class I and class II loci at four-digit resolution. An earlier analysis of fewer than 700 of the donors applied high-throughput TCR beta sequencing to assess whether each TCR beta V gene segment acted as functional or pseudogenic. The number of typed donors differed by locus: about 629-630 for A, B, C, DRB1 and DQB1; some 500 for DQA1; roughly 600 for DPA1; and 400 to 480 for DPB1. A separate validation cohort of 100 to 150 different subjects was used in addition to the approximately 700-subject first cohort. Genome-wide SNP genotypes for about 65% of the roughly 700 donors were used in a later genetic analysis, which treated that subset as a discovery cohort. The study used immunosequencing to profile the T cell repertoires of around 600 subjects and linked those repertoires to cytomegalovirus serostatus. A later analysis re-analyzed previously published TCR beta repertoires from 660 or so donors and added high-resolution HLA genotyping to study TCR occurrence patterns. Roughly 5 DR-DQ haplotypes were treated as single units for association and clustering because of strong linkage in the cohort. In the later analysis, no new phenotypic data were used to find candidate immune exposures; instead, reliance was placed on TCR beta sequences and their occurrence across donors. An early release covering around 630 HLA-typed donors comprised approximately 300 gigabases of sequencing data and roughly 86 million unique TCR sequences. All discovery cohort repertoires had been generated on a single sequencing platform. High-throughput TCR immunosequencing, statistical association of individual TCRs with disease status, and machine learning were combined to predict cytomegalovirus infection status. The genetic ancestry cluster associated with self-reported Caucasian donors included 80% to 90% of the approximately 430 genotyped donors. The study aimed to test whether signatures of past pathogen exposure could be identified by cataloging public T cell receptors. Across approximately 400 genotyped donors of the cohort, an average of approximately 240,000 unique TCR beta nucleotide sequences per donor were sequenced, and roughly 18% of those sequences were non-productive. General findings and caveats noted by the study authors: Some IMGT-functional V segments, including TRBV6-2 and TRBV6-3, could not be distinguished by the 87-base-pair reads and were therefore excluded. The cohort was sequenced for TCR beta chains only, and without alpha or paired-chain data the features that could be detected were limited. An association between a missense DCLRE1C variant and V-gene and J-gene trimming of TCR beta chains was found in a later genetic analysis and replicated in an independent cohort. The study gave a list of 150 to 200 TCR beta chains associated with cytomegalovirus. Several of the top co-occurrence clusters appeared to be linked to parvovirus B19, influenza, CMV and Epstein-Barr virus, according to a later analysis. Sequencing depth was assumed to be roughly uniform across donors in the presence/absence analyses, though that assumption may not hold. The only immune exposure information available for the cohort was CMV serostatus. Cytomegalovirus status was reported to be diagnosed by the classifier with high specificity and sensitivity in both the original and validation cohorts. In vitro tests confirmed that a few of the cytomegalovirus-associated TCR beta chains recognize cytomegalovirus antigens. In a later analysis, TCR association rates were found to vary across HLA loci, with the most associated TCRs seen for DRB1 alleles and the fewest for HLA-C alleles. While some public TCRs were present in many individuals, most TCR sequences turned up only very rarely across donors. The authors suggested that the approach could potentially be extended to other disease states and immunological phenotypes. Correlated functional status among segregating V segments might reflect linkage disequilibrium, but an unknown experimental factor could not be ruled out. At a false discovery rate of 0.05, a later analysis linked 15,000 to 20,000 TCR beta sequences to specific HLA alleles. Broadly in line with IMGT annotations, most TCR beta V segments showed up in productive rearrangements about 90% or about 30% of the time in an earlier analysis of 450 to 600 of the donors. A later analysis found that HLA-associated TCR beta chains were more clonally expanded and had lower generation probabilities than equally common non-associated chains. A further reported finding was that TCR beta sequences accurately predicted the HLA-A and HLA-B alleles for most subjects in the first cohort. A cluster of highly shared sequence variants was judged likely to be a technical artifact of the sequencing pipeline. Strong co-occurrence of HLA alleles, especially DR and DQ, made assigning TCR associations to individual alleles difficult. A later genetic analysis reported fewer N-insertions in productive TCRs among donors in an Asian-associated ancestry cluster than the roughly 670-donor mean. Seventeen rarely observed V segments, including chromosome 9 orphons, were excluded from the earlier analysis of about 600 of the donors because counts were too low. According to a later analysis, most CMV-associated TCR beta chains appeared to be HLA-restricted, and the HLA associations seemed to be driven largely by CMV exposure. HLA typing was unavailable for some donors at each locus, so association tests used only the typed subset.

Libraries were made using the immunoSEQ multiplex PCR assay. For the multiplex PCR, a mixture combining 60 forward primers for TCR Vbeta segments and 13 reverse primers for TCR Jbeta segments was used. The CDR3 region of rearranged TCR beta genes was amplified from genomic DNA with a multiplex PCR assay. The amplified TCR beta libraries were sequenced on the Illumina HiSeq System as 87-base-pair reads. As for the original processing: In a later analysis, 80 million or so unique TCR beta chains were counted across the approximately 620 repertoires, and roughly 10 million of these chains were shared by at least two donors. To remove PCR and sequencing errors, raw reads were error-corrected and collapsed into unique sequences using a nearest-neighbor algorithm that merged closely related sequences. To assign V, D and J gene segments, CDR3 sequences were aligned to IMGT reference sequences. Each retained sequence needed at least a six-nucleotide match to both a V gene segment and a J gene segment. A rearrangement was called productive if the CDR3 had no stop codons and remained in frame with V and J, and every other rearrangement was called non-productive. Following IMGT convention, CDR3 was defined as the stretch from the second conserved V-encoded cysteine to the conserved J-encoded phenylalanine. In an earlier analysis of approximately 590 of the donors, sequences lacking an unambiguous match to a single V gene segment were excluded. An earlier analysis of 587 of the donors classified V segments as functional when productive rearrangements were above 56.7% and as segregating when the standard deviation between donors was above 5%. To diagnose cytomegalovirus status from the catalog of TCR beta chain sequences, a statistical classification framework was built. V and J gene assignment, in a later analysis, came from comparing TCR nucleotide sequences with IMGT/GENE-DB human TR gene sequences. The TCRdist pipeline was used in a later analysis to assign CDR3 sequences and most-parsimonious VDJ recombination scenarios. In a later analysis, each TCR beta chain was defined by its CDR3 amino acid sequence together with its V-gene family, and reads lacking a unique V-gene family were excluded. As a way to deal with suspected cross-contamination and a sequencing artifact, a later analysis dropped roughly 600 nucleotide sequences that were highly shared and had low generation probability. In a later analysis, a clonal expansion index was calculated for each public chain from normalized within-repertoire ranks of inferred template counts. A later analysis computed generation probabilities with a VDJ recombination model fitted to out-of-frame rearrangements, and checked the results against IGoR. Hypergeometric tests were used in a later analysis to score TCR-TCR, TCR-HLA and TCR-CMV co-occurrence, with a repertoire-size bias correction applied to the TCR pairs. To estimate false discovery rates, a later analysis permuted the HLA or CMV assignments 20 times. A later analysis grouped co-occurring TCRs with DBSCAN, adding TCRdist sequence similarity when clustering within HLA-allele-positive subsets. For co-occurrence clustering, repertoires with fewer than 30,000 or more than 120,000 public chains were excluded, along with several repertoires with anomalous nucleotide sharing. Imported from immuneACCESS, the table was reduced by TCRdb to in-frame sequences with V and J called. These copies leave out some clones; in studies compared against another copy, an unresolved V gene accounts for under half, and the cause of the remainder is not known. That table is the source of V, J and clone size, and D and trimming were worked out from the DNA. Across this sample there are roughly 190,000 clones, with around 86% seen only once. The biggest ten clones account for under 2% of the sample.

The cohort was made up of approximately 670 healthy bone marrow donors. At the time of sampling, all cohort members were nominally healthy, though unrecorded immune exposures were likely present. The donor tested CMV seronegative, placing the donor among the approximately 400 seronegative members of the cohort. Every donor gave a peripheral blood sample, and the peripheral blood mononuclear cells from that sample were used for TCR beta sequencing. The Qiagen DNeasy Blood Extraction Kit was used to extract genomic DNA from the blood cell samples. Of note for this clone: Its antigen target is currently unknown. No per-base quality is available; no much larger clone lies one base away.

Cut back by 3 bases and 5 bases, the V and J ends lie 18 bases apart. Including cysteine and phenylalanine, the CDR3 has 16 amino acids. CDR3 DNA only is kept here, 48 bases in frame from base 1. CDR1 and CDR2 were assigned from the germline V gene as LGHNA and YSLEER. Material: PBMCs. This sequence uses TRBV4-3 and TRBJ2-3; confidence is insufficient to name the D gene. The TCR was taken from a woman under 30 in good health and CMV-seronegative. The nucleotide sequence is TGCGCCAGCAGCCAGGGTCTAGGCGAACGAAGAGATACGCAGTATTTT. Its coded protein is CASSQGLGERRDTQYF.